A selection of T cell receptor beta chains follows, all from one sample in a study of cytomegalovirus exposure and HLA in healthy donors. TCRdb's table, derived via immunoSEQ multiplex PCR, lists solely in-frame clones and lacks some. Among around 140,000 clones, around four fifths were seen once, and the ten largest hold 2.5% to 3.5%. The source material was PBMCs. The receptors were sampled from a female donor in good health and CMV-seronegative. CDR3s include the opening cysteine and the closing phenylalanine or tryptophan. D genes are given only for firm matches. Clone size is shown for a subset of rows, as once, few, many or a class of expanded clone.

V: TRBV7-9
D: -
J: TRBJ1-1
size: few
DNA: TGTGCCAGCAGCTTTTGGCAGATGAACACTGAAGCTTTCTTT
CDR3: CASSFWQMNTEAFF

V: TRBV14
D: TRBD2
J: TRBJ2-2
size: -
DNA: TGTGCCAGCAGCCAAGAGGCAACTAGCGGGGGGCCTGCGGAGCTGTTTTTT
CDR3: CASSQEATSGGPAELFF

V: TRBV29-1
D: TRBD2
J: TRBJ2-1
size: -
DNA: TGCAGCGTAAGCGGGAGGACTGGCAATGAGCAGTTCTTC
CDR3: CSVSGRTGNEQFF

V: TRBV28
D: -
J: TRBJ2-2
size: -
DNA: TGTGCCAGCAGTTTCTGGGGCTCATGGGGCGGGAACACCGGGGAGCTGTTTTTT
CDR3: CASSFWGSWGGNTGELFF

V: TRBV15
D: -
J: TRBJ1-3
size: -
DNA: TGTGCCACCAGCAGAGATCGGGCAGGAGGGGGAAACACCATATATTTT
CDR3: CATSRDRAGGGNTIYF

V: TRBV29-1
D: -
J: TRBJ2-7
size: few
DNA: TGCAGCGTTGAGGGCCCGGGACACAGATCCTACGAGCAGTACTTC
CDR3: CSVEGPGHRSYEQYF

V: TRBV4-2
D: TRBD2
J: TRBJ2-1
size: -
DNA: TGTGCCAGCAGCCGGGGACTAGCGGGAACACCAGGCTCCTACAATGAGCAGTTCTTC
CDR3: CASSRGLAGTPGSYNEQFF

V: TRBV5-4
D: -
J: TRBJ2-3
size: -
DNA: TGTGCCAGCAGCTTGGCCGGAGTAACAGATACGCAGTATTTT
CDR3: CASSLAGVTDTQYF

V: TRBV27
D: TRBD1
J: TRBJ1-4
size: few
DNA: TGTGCCAGCAGTCCCAAACAACAGGGGAAGAACAATGAAAAACTGTTTTTT
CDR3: CASSPKQQGKNNEKLFF

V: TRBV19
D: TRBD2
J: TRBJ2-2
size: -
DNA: TGTGCCAGTAGTCTGGGCGGACTAGCGGGAACTGCGCACACCGGGGAGCTGTTTTTT
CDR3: CASSLGGLAGTAHTGELFF

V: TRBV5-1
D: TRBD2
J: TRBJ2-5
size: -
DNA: TGCGCCAGCAGCTTGGGGGGTAGCGGGGGCCAAGAGACCCAGTACTTC
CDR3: CASSLGGSGGQETQYF

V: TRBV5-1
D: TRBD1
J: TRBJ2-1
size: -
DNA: TGCGCCAGCAGCTTAGGACAGGGGGCGGGCTACAATGAGCAGTTCTTC
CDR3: CASSLGQGAGYNEQFF

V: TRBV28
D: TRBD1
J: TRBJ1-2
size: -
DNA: TGTGCCAGCAGTTCGGACAGGGCGGGCTACACCTTC
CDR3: CASSSDRAGYTF

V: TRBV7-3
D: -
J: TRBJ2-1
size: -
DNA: TGTGCCAGCAGCTTGAAGGGAAGGACTGCAGGTCCGCAGTTCTTC
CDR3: CASSLKGRTAGPQFF

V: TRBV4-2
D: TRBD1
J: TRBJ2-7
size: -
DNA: TGTGCCAGCAGCCAAGCGACAGGGACCTACGAGCAGTACTTC
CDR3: CASSQATGTYEQYF

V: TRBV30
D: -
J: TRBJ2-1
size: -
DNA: TGTGCCTGGAGAGGCAGGGGACCCCTAGTCTCCTACAATGAGCAGTTCTTC
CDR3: CAWRGRGPLVSYNEQFF

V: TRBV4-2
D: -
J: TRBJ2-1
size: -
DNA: TGTGCCAGCAGCCAAGCACAAAGGGGCACTGGGAATGAGCAGTTCTTC
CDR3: CASSQAQRGTGNEQFF

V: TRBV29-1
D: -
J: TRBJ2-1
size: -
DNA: TGCAGCGTTGGGACAGCCAGCTCCTACAATGAGCAGTTCTTC
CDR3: CSVGTASSYNEQFF

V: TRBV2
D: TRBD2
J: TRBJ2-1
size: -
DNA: TGTGCCAGCAGTATACTAGCGGGGGAGTACAATGAGCAGTTCTTC
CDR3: CASSILAGEYNEQFF

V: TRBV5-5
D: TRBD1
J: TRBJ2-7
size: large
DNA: TGTGCCAGCAGCTTTGGCCGGGACAGGGGATCCTACGAGCAGTACTTC
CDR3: CASSFGRDRGSYEQYF

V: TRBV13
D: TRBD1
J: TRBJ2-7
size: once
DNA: TGTGCCAGCAGCTTAAGGGGCAGGGACAGGCATACCTACGAGCAGTACTTC
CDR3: CASSLRGRDRHTYEQYF

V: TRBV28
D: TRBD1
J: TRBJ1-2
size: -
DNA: TGTGCCGAAGAGTCAGGGGGCGGCTACCCCTTC
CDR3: CAEESGGGYPF

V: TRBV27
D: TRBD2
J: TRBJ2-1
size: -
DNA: TGTGCCAGCAGTTCACAAGCGGGAGGGATCAATGAGCAGTTCTTC
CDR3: CASSSQAGGINEQFF

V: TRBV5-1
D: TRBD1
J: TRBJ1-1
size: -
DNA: TGCGCCAGCAGCCAGGAGGGACAGGTCGCTTTCTTT
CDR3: CASSQEGQVAFF

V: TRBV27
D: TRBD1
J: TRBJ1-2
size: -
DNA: TGTGCCAGCAATTGGGACAGGGGAAACAGCTATGGCTACACCTTC
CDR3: CASNWDRGNSYGYTF

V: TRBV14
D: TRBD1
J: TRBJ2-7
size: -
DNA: TGTGCCAGCAGTCTTTGGGACAGCCTTAAAGAGCAGTACTTC
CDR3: CASSLWDSLKEQYF

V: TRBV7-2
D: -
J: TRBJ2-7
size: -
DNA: TGTGCCAGCAGTAGGGCGGGGTGGGTGTACGAGCAGTACTTC
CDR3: CASSRAGWVYEQYF

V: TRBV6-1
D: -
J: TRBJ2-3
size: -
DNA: TGTGCCAGCAGTTGGACAGCCTCAAGCACAGATACGCAGTATTTT
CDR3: CASSWTASSTDTQYF

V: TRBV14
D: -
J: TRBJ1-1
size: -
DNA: TGTGCCAGCAGCCAAGATAATAGGGGAGGGACTGAAGCTTTCTTT
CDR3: CASSQDNRGGTEAFF

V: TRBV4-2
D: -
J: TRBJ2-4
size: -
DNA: TGTGCCAGCAGCCCCTACGTCTCCGCCAAAAACATTCAGTACTTC
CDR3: CASSPYVSAKNIQYF

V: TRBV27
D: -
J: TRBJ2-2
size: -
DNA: TGTGCCAGCAGTTTCCTCCCCGGGGAGCTGTTTTTT
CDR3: CASSFLPGELFF

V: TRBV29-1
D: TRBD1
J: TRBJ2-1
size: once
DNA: TGCAGCGTGCCGACAGGGGGCATCAGGGATGAGCACTTCTTC
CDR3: CSVPTGGIRDEHFF

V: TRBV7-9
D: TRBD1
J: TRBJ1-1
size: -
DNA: TGTTCCAGCAGCTTAGTGGGACAGGGGAACACTGAAGCTTTCTTT
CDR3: CSSSLVGQGNTEAFF

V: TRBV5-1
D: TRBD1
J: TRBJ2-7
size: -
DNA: TGCGCCAGCAGCCCACAGGGGCACCCCTACGAGCAGTACTTC
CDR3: CASSPQGHPYEQYF

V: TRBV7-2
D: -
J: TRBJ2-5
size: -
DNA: TGTGCCAGCAGCTTAGAACTTCCGCCGGAGACCCAGTACTTC
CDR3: CASSLELPPETQYF

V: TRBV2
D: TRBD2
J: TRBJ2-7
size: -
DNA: TGTGCCAGCAGGCGGACTAGCGGGACCTACGAGCAGTACTTC
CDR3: CASRRTSGTYEQYF

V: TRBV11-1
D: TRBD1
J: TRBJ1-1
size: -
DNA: TGTGCCAGCAGCTTAGCGCGGGACAGCTTCAACACTGAAGCTTTCTTT
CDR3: CASSLARDSFNTEAFF

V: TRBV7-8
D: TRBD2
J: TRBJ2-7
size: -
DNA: TGTGCCAGCAGCTTAGGTCGCGGGAGGACCTACGAGCAGTACTTC
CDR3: CASSLGRGRTYEQYF

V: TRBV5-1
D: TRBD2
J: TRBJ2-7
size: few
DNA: TGCGCCAGCGCCCCCACGGTGGCGGGAGGCGACTACGAGCAGTACTTC
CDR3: CASAPTVAGGDYEQYF

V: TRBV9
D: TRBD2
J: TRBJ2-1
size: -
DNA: TGTGCCAGCAGCGTAGCTTGGAGCGGGGTCGATGAGCAGTTCTTC
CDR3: CASSVAWSGVDEQFF

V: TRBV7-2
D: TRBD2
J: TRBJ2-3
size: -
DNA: TGTGCCAGCAGCTTAGGACTAGCGGGGATTAGGGCAGATACGCAGTATTTT
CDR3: CASSLGLAGIRADTQYF

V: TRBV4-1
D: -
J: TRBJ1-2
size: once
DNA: TGCGCCAGCAGCCAAGCTCGGGGGGGCTATACTAACTATGGCTACACCTTC
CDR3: CASSQARGGYTNYGYTF

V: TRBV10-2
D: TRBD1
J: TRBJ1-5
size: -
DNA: TGCGCCACTCAGGACAGGGCTAGCAATCAGCCCCAGCATTTT
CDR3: CATQDRASNQPQHF

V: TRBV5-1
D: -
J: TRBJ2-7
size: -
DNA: TGCGCCAGCAGCTCTCCCCGGGACTCGAACATAAAGAAGTACTTC
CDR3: CASSSPRDSNIKKYF

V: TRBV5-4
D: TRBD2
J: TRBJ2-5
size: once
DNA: TGTGCCAGCAGCGGGGGACTAGCGGGGGGGCCCCAGACCCAGTACTTC
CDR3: CASSGGLAGGPQTQYF

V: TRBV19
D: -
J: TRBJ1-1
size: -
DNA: TGTGCCAGTAGTATAGCGGCAGGGATGACTGAAGCTTTCTTT
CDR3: CASSIAAGMTEAFF

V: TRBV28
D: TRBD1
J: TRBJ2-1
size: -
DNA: TGTGCCAGCAGTTTACAGGGGGCAGGGAATGAGCAGTTCTTC
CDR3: CASSLQGAGNEQFF

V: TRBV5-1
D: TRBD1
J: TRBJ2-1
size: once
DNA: TGCGCCAGCAGCTCCGGGACAGGGGACCGCTACAATGAGCAGTTCTTC
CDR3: CASSSGTGDRYNEQFF

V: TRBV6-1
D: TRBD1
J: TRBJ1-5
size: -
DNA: TGTGCCAGCAGTGGTCCCGGGACAGGAGTCCGCAATCAGCCCCAGCATTTT
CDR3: CASSGPGTGVRNQPQHF

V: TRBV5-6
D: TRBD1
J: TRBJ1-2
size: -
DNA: TGTGCCAGCAGCTCCAACCCAGGGGGCCATGGCTACCCCTTC
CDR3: CASSSNPGGHGYPF

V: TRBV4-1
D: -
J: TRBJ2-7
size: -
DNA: TGCGCCAGCAGCCAAGCAGGGATCGCCTACGAGCAGTACTTC
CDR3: CASSQAGIAYEQYF